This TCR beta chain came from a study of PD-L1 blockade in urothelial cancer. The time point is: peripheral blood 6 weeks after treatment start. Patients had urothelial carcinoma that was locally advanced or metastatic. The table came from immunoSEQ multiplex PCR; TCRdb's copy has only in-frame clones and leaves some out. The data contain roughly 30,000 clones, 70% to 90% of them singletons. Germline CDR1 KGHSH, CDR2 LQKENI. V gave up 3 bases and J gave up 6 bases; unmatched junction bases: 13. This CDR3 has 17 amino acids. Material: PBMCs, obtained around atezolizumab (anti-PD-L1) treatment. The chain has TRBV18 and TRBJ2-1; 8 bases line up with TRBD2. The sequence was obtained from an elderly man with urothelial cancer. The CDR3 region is CASSPLLAGPQGNEQFF. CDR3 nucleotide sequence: TGTGCCAGCTCACCCTTATTAGCGGGGCCCCAAGGCAATGAGCAGTTCTTC.